This T cell receptor beta chain was recovered during a study of spatial heterogeneity in lung cancer. Study at large: The study observed each unique TCR and UMI combination more than ten times on average in raw reads. General study points: Ubiquitous and regional expanded TCR counts tracked ubiquitous and regional nonsynonymous mutations, respectively. Tumors with more nonsynonymous mutations had more expanded intratumoral alpha and beta TCRs.

As to time point: sample taken at primary tumor resection. Patients with untreated early-stage non-small cell lung cancer, numbering 72, were the donors. Unsorted whole RNA samples from tumor, nontumor lung or frozen PBMC were sequenced. This clonotype was found a few times. Antigen: not known. V lost 3 bases and J 3 bases, leaving 0 bases between the germline ends. Per the germline V gene, CDR1 is SNHLY and CDR2 is FYNNEI. The CDR3 runs to 11 residues. TCRdb redid the calling of the 5' RACE reads with MiXCR, one entry per CDR3 protein. The sample holds 20,000 to 25,000 distinct CDR3 sequences, approximately 16% seen once.

The receptor comes from a female donor with early-stage non-small cell lung cancer. The input for sequencing was lung tumor tissue, taken at surgery. This rearrangement joins TRBV2 to TRBJ2-1; D not resolved. For the CDR3, the DNA is TGTGCCAGCAGTGACTACAATGAGCAGTTCTTC. It codes for CASSDYNEQFF.